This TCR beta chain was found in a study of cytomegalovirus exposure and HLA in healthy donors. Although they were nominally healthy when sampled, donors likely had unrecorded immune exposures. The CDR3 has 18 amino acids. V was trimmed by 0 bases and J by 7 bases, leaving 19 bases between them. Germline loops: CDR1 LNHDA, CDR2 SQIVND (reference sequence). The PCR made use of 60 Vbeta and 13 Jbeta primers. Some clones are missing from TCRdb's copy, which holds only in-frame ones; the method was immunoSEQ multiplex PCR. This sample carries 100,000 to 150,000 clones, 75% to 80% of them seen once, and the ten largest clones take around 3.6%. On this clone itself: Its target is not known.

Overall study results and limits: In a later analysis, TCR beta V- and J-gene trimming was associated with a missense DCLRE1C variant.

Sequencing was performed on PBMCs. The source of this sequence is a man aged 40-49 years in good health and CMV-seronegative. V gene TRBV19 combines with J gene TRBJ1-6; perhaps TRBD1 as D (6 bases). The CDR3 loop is CASSIDASSMQGNSPLHF. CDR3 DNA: TGTGCCAGTAGTATAGATGCCTCGAGTATGCAGGGGAATTCACCCCTCCACTTT.